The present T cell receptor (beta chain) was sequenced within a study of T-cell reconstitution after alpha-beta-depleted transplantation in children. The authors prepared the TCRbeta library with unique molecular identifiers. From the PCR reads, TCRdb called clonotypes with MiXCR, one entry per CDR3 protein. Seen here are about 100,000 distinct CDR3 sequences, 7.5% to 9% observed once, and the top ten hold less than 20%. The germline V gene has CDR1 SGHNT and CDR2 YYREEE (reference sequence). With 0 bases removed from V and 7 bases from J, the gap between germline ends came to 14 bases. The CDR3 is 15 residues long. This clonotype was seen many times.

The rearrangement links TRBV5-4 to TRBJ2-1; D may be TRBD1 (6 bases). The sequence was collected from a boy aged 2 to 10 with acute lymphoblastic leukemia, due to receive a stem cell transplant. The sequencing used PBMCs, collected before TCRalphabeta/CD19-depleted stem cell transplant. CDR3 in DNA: TGTGCCAGCAGCTTGGTTGAACTTAGGGGGAATGAGCAGTTCTTC. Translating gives CASSLVELRGNEQFF.